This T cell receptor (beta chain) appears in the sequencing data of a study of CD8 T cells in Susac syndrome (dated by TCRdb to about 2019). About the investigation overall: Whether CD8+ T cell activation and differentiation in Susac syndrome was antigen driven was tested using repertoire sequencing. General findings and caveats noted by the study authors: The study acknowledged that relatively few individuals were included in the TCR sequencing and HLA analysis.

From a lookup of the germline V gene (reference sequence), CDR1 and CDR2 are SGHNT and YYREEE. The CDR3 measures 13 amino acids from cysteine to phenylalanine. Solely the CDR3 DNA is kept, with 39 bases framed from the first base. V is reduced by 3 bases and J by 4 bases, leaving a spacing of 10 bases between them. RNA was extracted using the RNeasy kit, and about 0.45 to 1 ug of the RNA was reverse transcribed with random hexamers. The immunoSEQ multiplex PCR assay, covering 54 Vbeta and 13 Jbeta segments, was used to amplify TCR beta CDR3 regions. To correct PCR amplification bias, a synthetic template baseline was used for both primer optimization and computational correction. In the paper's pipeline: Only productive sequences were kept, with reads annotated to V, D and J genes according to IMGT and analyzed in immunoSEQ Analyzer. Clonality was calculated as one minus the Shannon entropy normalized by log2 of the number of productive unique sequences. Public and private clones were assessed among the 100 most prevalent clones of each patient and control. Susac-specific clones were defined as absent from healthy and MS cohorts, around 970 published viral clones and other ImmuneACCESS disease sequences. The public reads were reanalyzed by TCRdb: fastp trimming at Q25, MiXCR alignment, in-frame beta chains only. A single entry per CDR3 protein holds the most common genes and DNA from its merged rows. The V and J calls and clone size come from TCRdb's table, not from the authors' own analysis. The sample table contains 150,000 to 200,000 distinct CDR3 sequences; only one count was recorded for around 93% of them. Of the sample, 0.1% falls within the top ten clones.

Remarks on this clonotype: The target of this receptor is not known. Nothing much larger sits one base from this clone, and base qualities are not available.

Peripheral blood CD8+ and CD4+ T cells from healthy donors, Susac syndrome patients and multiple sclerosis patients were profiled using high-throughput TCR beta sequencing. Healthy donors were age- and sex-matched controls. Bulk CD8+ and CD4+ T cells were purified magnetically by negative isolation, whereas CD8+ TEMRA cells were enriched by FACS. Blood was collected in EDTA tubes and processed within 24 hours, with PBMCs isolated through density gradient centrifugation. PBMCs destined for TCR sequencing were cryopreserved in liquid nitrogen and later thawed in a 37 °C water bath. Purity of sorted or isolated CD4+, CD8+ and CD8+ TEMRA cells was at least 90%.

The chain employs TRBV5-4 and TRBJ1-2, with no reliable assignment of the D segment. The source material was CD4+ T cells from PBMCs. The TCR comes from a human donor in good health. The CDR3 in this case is CASSSAGVYGYTF. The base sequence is TGTGCCAGCAGCTCGGCCGGGGTCTATGGCTACACCTTC.